The 13 T cell receptor beta chains given below trace back to one sample, sequenced in a study of blood T cell repertoires in COVID-19. Assay used: immunoSEQ multiplex PCR; TCRdb lists only in-frame clones, some missing. Here the sample spans fewer than 250,000 clones, roughly 83% being singletons. The sample was peripheral blood. These receptors all stem from a woman aged 45-59 years with acute or convalescent COVID-19.

This chain connects TRBV13 to TRBJ2-1, with TRBD2 matching over 11 bases. This CDR3 region has 15 residues. The V gene end was trimmed by 5 bases and the J gene end by 7 bases; junction bases not matched to a gene: 7. The germline gives CDR1 PRHDT, CDR2 FYEKMQ (reference sequence). The CDR3 DNA reads TGTGCCAGCAGCGGTAGCGGGAGGGCGTGGAATGAGCAGTTCTTC. Its protein is CASSGSGRAWNEQFF. The full variable domain, with the rest looked up from reference TRBV13 and TRBJ2-1, is AAGVIQSPRHLIKEKRETATLKCYPIPRHDTVYWYQQGPGQDPQFLISFYEKMQSDKGSIPDRFSAQQFSDYHSELNMSSLELGDSALYFCASSGSGRAWNEQFFGPGTRLTVL.

The chain joins TRBV5-1 to TRBJ2-3; D remains unclear. The ends were cut back, 2 bases at V and 3 bases at J, with 4 bases in the middle. The CDR3 has 12 residues. Germline V gives CDR1 SGHRS, CDR2 YFSETQ. The CDR3 DNA follows: TGCGCCAGCAGCTTCCATACAGATACGCAGTATTTT. It is translated as CASSFHTDTQYF.

The chain couples TRBV3-1 (or the pseudogene TRBV3-2) to TRBJ2-5; 7 bases are a match to TRBD1. This CDR3 has 15 residues. V lost 4 bases to trimming and J lost 1 base; unmatched junction nucleotides: 6. The germline V gene has CDR1 LGHDT and CDR2 YNNKEL (reference sequence). CDR3 residues: CASSLVDRPQETQYF. The CDR3 DNA sequence: TGTGCCAGCAGCCTCGTGGACAGGCCCCAAGAGACCCAGTACTTC.

CDR3: CASSLNGMTTNSPLHF. The CDR3 nucleotides are TGTGCCAGCAGCTTAAACGGGATGACTACTAATTCACCCCTCCACTTT. The V and J genes are TRBV7-2 and TRBJ1-6; D remains ambiguous. Looked up from germline, CDR1 is SGHTA and CDR2 is FQGNSA. The V and J ends lost 2 bases and 6 bases respectively, with 14 bases between them. CDR3 length equals 16 residues.

The V and J genes are TRBV2 and TRBJ2-1, with 7 bases fitting TRBD2. This CDR3 has 15 residues. Germline assignment: CDR1 SNHLY and CDR2 FYNNEI. The V segment lost 6 bases and the J segment 6 bases; nucleotides outside the gene matches: 11. As DNA, the CDR3 is TGTGCCAGCAGGCGACTAGCTGCTCGAGCCAATGAGCAGTTCTTC. It encodes CASRRLAARANEQFF.

The chain couples TRBV30 to TRBJ2-7; D is unresolved. V lost 2 bases and J lost 0, with 5 bases in between. The CDR3 is 12 amino acids. In germline, CDR1 is GTSNPN, CDR2 SVGIG (reference sequence). The CDR3 is CAWSSSSYEQYF. CDR3 coding DNA: TGTGCCTGGAGTAGTAGCTCCTACGAGCAGTACTTC.

This clone was counted once. V and J are TRBV7-6 and TRBJ2-7; D call uncertain. The CDR3 covers 13 residues. Per germline, CDR1 SGHVS and CDR2 FNYEAQ. The V and J ends lost 0 bases and 1 base respectively, with 4 bases between them. The CDR3 loop is CASSLASSYEQYF. The CDR3 DNA follows: TGTGCCAGCAGCTTAGCGTCGTCCTACGAGCAGTACTTC.

The chain employs TRBV7-2 and TRBJ1-2, with TRBD1 identical over 7 bases. Germline loops: CDR1 SGHTA, CDR2 FQGNSA. This CDR3 comprises 14 residues. Unmatched junction bases numbered 3, after V lost 2 bases and J lost 3 bases. The chain's CDR3 is CASSLIGQDYGYTF. For the CDR3, the DNA is TGTGCCAGCAGCTTAATAGGACAGGACTATGGCTACACCTTC.

The rearrangement links TRBV6-6 to TRBJ2-7; 12 positions match TRBD2. CDR3 length equals 15 residues. The J segment lost 4 bases and the V segment lost 6 bases, leaving 7 bases of the junction unmatched. The V gene's germline CDR1 is MNHNY and CDR2 SVGAGI (reference sequence). The CDR3 bases are TGTGCCAGCAGCAATGGACTAGCGGGGACGTACGAGCAGTACTTC. Amino acids: CASSNGLAGTYEQYF.

About this clone itself: The same CDR3 is also encoded by other DNA sequences in this sample. J is TRBJ2-1 and V is TRBV4-3; 9 bases are shared with TRBD1. Germline CDR1 and CDR2: LGHNA and YSLEER. The CDR3 loop spans 15 amino acids. J was trimmed by 4 bases and V by 3 bases; bases with no gene match: 4. CDR3 sequence: CASSQDGTGYNEQFF. In nucleotides, the CDR3 is TGCGCCAGCAGCCAGGACGGGACAGGGTACAATGAGCAGTTCTTC.

The chain uses TRBV30 and TRBJ1-6; D ambiguous. Germline V CDR1 and CDR2: GTSNPN, SVGIG (reference sequence). The V and J ends lost 0 bases and 4 bases respectively, with 7 bases between them. This CDR3 has 14 amino acids. The CDR3: CAWSVRDYNSPLHF. Here the CDR3 DNA reads TGTGCCTGGAGTGTTCGGGATTATAATTCACCCCTCCACTTT.

V and J are TRBV30 and TRBJ2-1; 8 nucleotides align to TRBD2. The J segment lost 10 bases and the V segment lost 0 bases, leaving 8 bases of the junction unmatched. Germline CDR1 GTSNPN, CDR2 SVGIG (reference sequence). The CDR3 spans 14 residues. The CDR3 DNA sequence: TGTGCCTGGAGTGTACATCTGACTAGCGTGGAGCAGTTCTTC. Translated: CAWSVHLTSVEQFF. Using reference TRBV30 and TRBJ2-1 for the parts outside the CDR3, the full variable domain is SQTIHQWPATLVQPVGSPLSLECTVEGTSNPNLYWYRQAAGRGLQLLFYSVGIGQISSEVPQNLSASRPQDRQFILSSKKLLLSDSGFYLCAWSVHLTSVEQFFGPGTRLTVL.

V and J are TRBV18 and TRBJ1-2, with a possible D match to TRBD1 (6 bases). CDR3 length equals 13 residues. The germline V and J ends were trimmed by 4 bases and 5 bases, with 11 bases remaining between them. Germline lookup yields CDR1 KGHSH and CDR2 LQKENI. CDR3 in DNA: TGTGCCAGCTCACAGGACAGTGAGTATGGCTACACCTTC. It translates to CASSQDSEYGYTF.